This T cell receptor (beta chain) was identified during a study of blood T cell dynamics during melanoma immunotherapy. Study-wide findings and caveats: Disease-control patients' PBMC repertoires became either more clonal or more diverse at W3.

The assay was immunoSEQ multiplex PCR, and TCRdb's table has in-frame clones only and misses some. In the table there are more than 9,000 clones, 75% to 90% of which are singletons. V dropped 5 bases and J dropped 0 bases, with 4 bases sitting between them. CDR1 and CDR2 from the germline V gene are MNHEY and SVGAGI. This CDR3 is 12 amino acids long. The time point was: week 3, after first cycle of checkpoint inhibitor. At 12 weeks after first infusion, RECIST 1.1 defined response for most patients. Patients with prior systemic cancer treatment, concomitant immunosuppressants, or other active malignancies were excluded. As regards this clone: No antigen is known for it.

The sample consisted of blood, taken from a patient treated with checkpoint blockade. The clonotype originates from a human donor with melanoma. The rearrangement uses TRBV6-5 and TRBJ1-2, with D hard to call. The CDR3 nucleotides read TGTGCCAGCAGTCAAGCTAACTATGGCTACACCTTC. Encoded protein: CASSQANYGYTF.